Shown below are 24 T cell receptor beta chains from a single sample sequenced in a study of T-cell reconstitution after alpha-beta-depleted transplantation in children. Unique molecular identifiers tagged the TCRbeta library. TCRdb reprocessed the PCR reads via MiXCR and lists one record per CDR3 protein. The table records over 550,000 distinct CDR3 sequences, roughly 10% of them present only once. Source: PBMCs from the stem cell graft donor, taken from the stem cell graft. Receptors originate from a human donor who donated a stem cell graft to a child with acute myeloid leukemia.

This clonotype turned up a few times. The V gene is TRBV21-1, the J gene TRBJ2-1; TRBD2, the table's D call, was not compared with the DNA. TRBV21-1 is reported as a pseudogene. The length of the CDR3 is 16 residues. The CDR3 coding sequence is TGTGCCAGCAGCAAATATGGCGGGAGGGCAGACAATGAGCAGTTCTTC. Translation gives CASSKYGGRADNEQFF.

This clonotype showed up many times. This chain connects TRBV6-2 or TRBV6-3 to TRBJ2-7, with 9 positions matching TRBD1. With V trimmed by 6 bases and J by 4 bases, 10 bases remained unmatched. CDR3 length equals 15 residues. Germline CDR1 reads MNHEY; CDR2 reads SVGEGT. The CDR3 spells CASSPGQGDVYEQYF. The CDR3 DNA is TGTGCCAGCAGCCCGGGACAGGGAGACGTGTACGAGCAGTACTTC.

There are many counts of this clonotype. This rearrangement joins TRBV15 to TRBJ1-2; 9 bases are a match to TRBD1. CDR1 is LNHNV, CDR2 YYDKDF, per germline (reference sequence). The CDR3 runs 16 residues. The J segment lost 4 bases and the V segment lost 0 bases, leaving 6 bases of the junction unmatched. The DNA for the CDR3 is TGTGCCACCAGCAGAGAGGGGGGACAGGGATCCTATGGCTACACCTTC. This sequence encodes CATSREGGQGSYGYTF.

In this sample, this clonotype turned up a few times. The chain joins TRBV3-1 to TRBJ2-3, with 8 bases lining up with TRBD1. The CDR3 covers 14 residues. V dropped 6 bases and J dropped 3; count of bases not matched to a gene: 5. Germline-derived CDR1 and CDR2 are LGHDT and YNNKEL (reference sequence). This CDR3 reads CASRTGVTTDTQYF. The CDR3 coding sequence is TGTGCCAGCAGGACAGGGGTAACTACAGATACGCAGTATTTT.

This clonotype was counted between two and nine times. The chain is built from TRBV10-3 and TRBJ2-1, with 8 positions matching TRBD2. The CDR3 consists of 19 residues. Germline values: CDR1 ENHRY, CDR2 SYGVKD. Germline trimming cut 4 bases from V and 7 bases from J; bases unmatched to any gene: 21. The CDR3 sequence: CAISVFKQAGAGSRNEQFF. The CDR3 DNA reads TGTGCCATCAGTGTTTTCAAGCAAGCGGGAGCGGGCAGTCGAAATGAGCAGTTCTTC.

The chain joins TRBV28 to TRBJ2-7; D remains ambiguous. The CDR3 contains 12 residues. Between the trimmed V and J ends, which lost 4 bases and 6 bases, there was a span of 10 bases. Germline CDR1 reads MDHEN; CDR2 reads SYDVKM. CDR3 in amino acids: CASSSPLVEQYF. In DNA form, the CDR3 reads TGTGCCAGCAGTTCCCCCCTGGTCGAGCAGTACTTC.

This clonotype has just a few counts. The V and J genes are TRBV4-1 and TRBJ2-1; tentative D call: TRBD1 (5 bases). This CDR3 is built from 14 residues. The ends were cut back, 1 base at V and 5 bases at J, with 9 bases in the middle. The germline CDR1 and CDR2 sequences are MGHRA and YSYEKL. CDR3 DNA: TGCGCCAGCAGCCAAGTCAGGGTGAACAATGAGCAGTTCTTC. It is translated as CASSQVRVNNEQFF.

This clonotype has a count of ten or more. The chain couples TRBV13 to TRBJ2-1; D remains unclear. Trimming shortened V by 5 bases and J by 2 bases, and 13 bases separated the two germline ends. Per the germline V gene, CDR1 is PRHDT and CDR2 is FYEKMQ (reference sequence). The CDR3 loop spans 15 amino acids. The CDR3 region has the DNA TGTGCCAGCAGCCATAACCGGCCGCCCTACAATGAGCAGTTCTTC. Residues: CASSHNRPPYNEQFF.

The chain employs TRBV5-6 and TRBJ1-1; 8 bases align to TRBD1. The CDR3 length is 16 residues. Germline V gene sequence: CDR1 SGHDT, CDR2 YYEEEE. J lost 0 bases, V lost 2 bases, and 6 bases had no gene match. CDR3 DNA sequence: TGTGCCAGCAGCTTCGGACAGGGTGGCGTGAACACTGAAGCTTTCTTT. Protein product: CASSFGQGGVNTEAFF.

This clonotype appeared a few times. The chain joins TRBV5-1 to TRBJ2-7, with D perhaps matching TRBD2 (7 bases). The CDR3 extends over 16 amino acids. V lost 0 bases and J 6 bases, leaving 19 bases between the germline ends. Germline values: CDR1 SGHRS, CDR2 YFSETQ. CDR3 in DNA: TGCGCCAGCAGCTTGGCCGGGGGATCGGGGGGCGGCGAGCAGTACTTC. Residues: CASSLAGGSGGGEQYF.

This clonotype has more than one count but fewer than ten. V and J are TRBV5-4 and TRBJ2-7, with unresolved D. Trimming removed 3 bases from V and 0 bases from J, with 7 bases in between. Germline V gives CDR1 SGHNT, CDR2 YYREEE (reference sequence). The CDR3 loop spans 13 amino acids. DNA of the CDR3: TGTGCCAGCAGCTGGTACGACTCCTACGAGCAGTACTTC. Its protein is CASSWYDSYEQYF.

The V gene is TRBV11-3, the J gene TRBJ2-1; no definite D call. The V end lost 4 bases, the J end lost 8 bases, and 21 bases lay between the germline ends. Germline assignment: CDR1 SGHNT and CDR2 YENEEA. The CDR3 extends over 16 amino acids. In DNA, the CDR3 is TGTGCCAGCAGCTGGTTGGGAATTCTGGCATGGGATGAGCAGTTCTTC. It specifies CASSWLGILAWDEQFF.

This clonotype was recorded a few times. The chain is built from TRBV5-1 and TRBJ2-2; D possibly uses TRBD1 or TRBD2 (6 bases each). Trimming shortened V by 3 bases and J by 4 bases, and 10 bases separated the two germline ends. Germline-derived CDR1 and CDR2 are SGHRS and YFSETQ. This CDR3 comprises 14 residues. CDR3 nucleotide sequence: TGCGCCAGCAGCTGGGGGGCCAGCACCGGGGAGCTGTTTTTT. The encoded protein is CASSWGASTGELFF.

This clonotype occurred a few times. The chain joins TRBV7-9 to TRBJ2-1, with a weak D call TRBD2 (6 bases). V gave up 2 bases and J gave up 7 bases, with 15 bases separating them. The CDR3 contains 15 residues. Germline V gene sequence: CDR1 SEHNR, CDR2 FQNEAQ (reference sequence). CDR3 residues: CASSLRGGTGNEQFF. CDR3 nucleotide sequence: TGTGCCAGCAGCTTAAGAGGCGGGACGGGAAATGAGCAGTTCTTC.

In its sample, this clonotype was seen many times. The chain links TRBV7-6 to TRBJ2-5, with TRBD2 matching 7 bases. The J segment lost 5 bases and the V segment lost 3 bases, leaving 12 bases of the junction unmatched. This CDR3 contains 16 residues. Germline-derived CDR1 and CDR2 are SGHVS and FNYEAQ. The CDR3 spells CASSFYGGGPGETQYF. The CDR3 DNA reads TGTGCCAGCAGCTTCTACGGGGGAGGGCCAGGGGAGACCCAGTACTTC.

The gene calls are TRBV9 and TRBJ2-7; D is ambiguous. Germline V CDR1 and CDR2: SGDLS, YYNGEE. The CDR3 length is 13 residues. The ends were cut back, 0 bases at V and 0 bases at J, with 4 bases in the middle. The CDR3 is CASSVASSYEQYF. In DNA form, the CDR3 reads TGTGCCAGCAGCGTAGCCAGCTCCTACGAGCAGTACTTC.

This clonotype occurred a few times. The J gene is TRBJ1-5, the V gene TRBV19, with a weak D call TRBD1 (6 bases). Trimming took off 7 bases at V and 1 base at J, with 14 bases between the two ends. Germline V gives CDR1 LNHDA, CDR2 SQIVND (reference sequence). This CDR3 region has 15 residues. The CDR3 reads CASNKVRGSNQPQHF. The CDR3 DNA follows: TGTGCCAGTAATAAAGTCAGGGGAAGCAATCAGCCCCAGCATTTT.

This clonotype was found many times. This rearrangement joins TRBV24-1 to TRBJ2-1; D might be TRBD2 (6 bases). With 2 bases removed from V and 7 bases from J, the gap between germline ends came to 14 bases. The germline V gene encodes CDR1 KGHDR and CDR2 SFDVKD. The CDR3 contains 15 residues. The CDR3 protein is CATSDSGVPMNEQFF. The CDR3 bases are TGTGCCACCAGTGATTCGGGAGTCCCAATGAATGAGCAGTTCTTC.

This sequence joins TRBV20-1 and TRBJ2-1, with a possible D match to TRBD2 (6 bases). The V end was cut by 0 bases, the J end by 7 bases, with 10 bases between. CDR1 and CDR2 from the germline V gene are DFQATT and SNEGSKA (reference sequence). This CDR3 is built from 13 residues. CDR3 residues: CSARESSVNEQFF. DNA for the CDR3: TGCAGTGCTAGAGAATCTAGCGTGAATGAGCAGTTCTTC.

The chain recombines TRBV4-2 with TRBJ2-2; TRBD2 matches 10 bases. The CDR3 has 20 residues. The germline gives CDR1 LGHNA, CDR2 YNFKEQ. V dropped 0 bases and J dropped 0; count of bases not matched to a gene: 10. CDR3 protein: CASSQDRRITSGANTGELFF. The CDR3 DNA reads as TGTGCCAGCAGCCAAGATAGGCGAATTACTAGCGGGGCGAACACCGGGGAGCTGTTTTTT.

The sample holds a few counts of this clonotype. This chain connects TRBV7-2 to TRBJ2-1, with D possibly TRBD2 on 5 matching bases. Trimming cost V 0 bases and J 2 bases, with 11 bases left between them. The CDR3 has 16 residues. CDR1 is SGHTA and CDR2 is FQGNSA in the germline V gene. CDR3 residues: CASSLAIASTYNEQFF. CDR3 nucleotide sequence: TGTGCCAGCAGCTTAGCGATAGCGTCAACCTACAATGAGCAGTTCTTC.

The chain links TRBV7-9 to TRBJ1-2, with D possibly matching TRBD1 (5 bases). Deletions cut 0 bases from V and 6 bases from J, with 8 bases between. This CDR3 comprises 13 residues. Germline CDR1 is SEHNR and CDR2 is FQNEAQ (reference sequence). The CDR3 nucleotides read TGTGCCAGCAGCTTAGCGCAGGGTCATGGCTACACCTTC. This sequence encodes CASSLAQGHGYTF. The full variable domain, in which reference TRBV7-9 and TRBJ1-2 provide the parts outside the CDR3, is DTGVSQNPRHKITKRGQNVTFRCDPISEHNRLYWYRQTLGQGPEFLTYFQNEAQLEKSRLLSDRFSAERPKGSFSTLEIQRTEQGDSAMYLCASSLAQGHGYTFGSGTRLTVV.

This clonotype was detected only a few times. The chain is built from TRBV15 and TRBJ1-2; D not certain. V was trimmed by 1 base and J by 4 bases, leaving 10 bases between them. Germline CDR1 and CDR2: LNHNV and YYDKDF (reference sequence). The CDR3 is made up of 14 amino acids. CDR3 sequence: CATSRGRWGYGYTF. In nucleotides, the CDR3 is TGTGCCACCAGCAGAGGCAGGTGGGGCTATGGCTACACCTTC.

V gene TRBV11-2 combines with J gene TRBJ2-1; 10 bases align to TRBD2. V lost 0 bases and J lost 1; bases outside the gene matches: 15. Germline loops: CDR1 SGHAT, CDR2 FQNNGV. This CDR3 spans 21 amino acids. The CDR3 bases are TGTGCCAGCAGCTTAGACCCAGGGGCTTGGGCTAGCGGGGGTTCCTACAATGAGCAGTTCTTC. Protein sequence: CASSLDPGAWASGGSYNEQFF.